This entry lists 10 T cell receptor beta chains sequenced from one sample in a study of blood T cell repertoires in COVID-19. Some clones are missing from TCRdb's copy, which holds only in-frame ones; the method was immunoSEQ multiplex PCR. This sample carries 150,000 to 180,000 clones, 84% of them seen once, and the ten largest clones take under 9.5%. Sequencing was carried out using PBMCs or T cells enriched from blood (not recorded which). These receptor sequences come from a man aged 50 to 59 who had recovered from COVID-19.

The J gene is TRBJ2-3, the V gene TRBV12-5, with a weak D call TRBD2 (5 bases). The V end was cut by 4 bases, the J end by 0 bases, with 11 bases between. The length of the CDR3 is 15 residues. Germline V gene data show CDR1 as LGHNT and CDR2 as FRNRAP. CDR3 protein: CASGSFSASTDTQYF. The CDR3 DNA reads TGTGCTAGTGGTTCATTTAGCGCGAGCACAGATACGCAGTATTTT.

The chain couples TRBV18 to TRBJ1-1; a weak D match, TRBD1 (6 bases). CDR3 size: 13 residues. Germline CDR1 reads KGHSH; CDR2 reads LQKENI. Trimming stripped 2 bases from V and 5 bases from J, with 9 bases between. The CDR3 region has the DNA TGTGCCAGCTCACCATCAGGGGCGACTGAAGCTTTCTTT. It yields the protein CASSPSGATEAFF.

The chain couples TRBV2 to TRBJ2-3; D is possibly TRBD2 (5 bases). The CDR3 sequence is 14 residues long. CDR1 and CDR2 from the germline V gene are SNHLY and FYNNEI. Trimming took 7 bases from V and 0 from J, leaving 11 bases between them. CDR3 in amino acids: CASTGSFSTDTQYF. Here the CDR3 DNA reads TGTGCCAGCACGGGGAGCTTCAGCACAGATACGCAGTATTTT.

Written as DNA, the CDR3 is TGTGCCAGCAGCATTAGGGCGGGCCGCGACTCCTACAATGAGCAGTTCTTC. This gives the protein CASSIRAGRDSYNEQFF. The V gene is TRBV9, the J gene TRBJ2-1; the D gene is possibly TRBD2 (5 bases). Trimming took 4 bases from V and 0 from J, leaving 17 bases between them. CDR1 is SGDLS and CDR2 is YYNGEE in the germline V gene. The CDR3 is 17 residues long.

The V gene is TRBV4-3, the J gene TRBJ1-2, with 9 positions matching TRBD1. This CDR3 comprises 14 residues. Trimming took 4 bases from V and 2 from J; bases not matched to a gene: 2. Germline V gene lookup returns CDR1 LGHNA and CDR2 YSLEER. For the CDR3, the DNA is TGCGCCAGCAGCCCCGGGACAGGGAACTATGGCTACACCTTC. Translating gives CASSPGTGNYGYTF.

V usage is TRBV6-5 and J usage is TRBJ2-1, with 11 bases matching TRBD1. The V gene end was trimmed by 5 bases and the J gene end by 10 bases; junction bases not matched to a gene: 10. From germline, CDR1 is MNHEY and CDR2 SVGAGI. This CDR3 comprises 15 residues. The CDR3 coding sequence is TGTGCCAGCAGTACACCCGGGACAGGGGGTGGGGAGCAGTTCTTC. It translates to CASSTPGTGGGEQFF.

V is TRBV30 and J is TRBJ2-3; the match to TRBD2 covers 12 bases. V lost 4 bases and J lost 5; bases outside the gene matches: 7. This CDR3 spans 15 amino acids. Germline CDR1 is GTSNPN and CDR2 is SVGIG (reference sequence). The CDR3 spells CAWTSGGAMKDTQYF. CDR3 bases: TGTGCCTGGACTAGCGGGGGGGCCATGAAAGATACGCAGTATTTT.

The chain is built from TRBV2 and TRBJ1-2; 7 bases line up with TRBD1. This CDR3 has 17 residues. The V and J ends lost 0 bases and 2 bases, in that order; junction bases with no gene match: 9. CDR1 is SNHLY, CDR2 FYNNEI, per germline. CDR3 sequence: CASSEAMTIRGNYGYTF. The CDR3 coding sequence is TGTGCCAGCAGTGAAGCGATGACAATCAGGGGGAACTATGGCTACACCTTC.

The CDR3, as DNA: TGTGCCAGCAGCCCCCAACAGACACAACAGCCCCAGCATTTT. Protein product: CASSPQQTQQPQHF. V gene TRBV7-2 combines with J gene TRBJ1-5; D call uncertain. V was shortened by 5 bases and J by 7 bases, with 15 bases between the two germline ends. Germline loops: CDR1 SGHTA, CDR2 FQGNSA. CDR3 length: 14 amino acids.

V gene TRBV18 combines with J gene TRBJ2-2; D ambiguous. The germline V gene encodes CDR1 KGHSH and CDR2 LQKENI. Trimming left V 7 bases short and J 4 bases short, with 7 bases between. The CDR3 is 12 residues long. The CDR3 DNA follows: TGTGCCAGCTACCCGGGCACCGGGGAGCTGTTTTTT. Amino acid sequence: CASYPGTGELFF.